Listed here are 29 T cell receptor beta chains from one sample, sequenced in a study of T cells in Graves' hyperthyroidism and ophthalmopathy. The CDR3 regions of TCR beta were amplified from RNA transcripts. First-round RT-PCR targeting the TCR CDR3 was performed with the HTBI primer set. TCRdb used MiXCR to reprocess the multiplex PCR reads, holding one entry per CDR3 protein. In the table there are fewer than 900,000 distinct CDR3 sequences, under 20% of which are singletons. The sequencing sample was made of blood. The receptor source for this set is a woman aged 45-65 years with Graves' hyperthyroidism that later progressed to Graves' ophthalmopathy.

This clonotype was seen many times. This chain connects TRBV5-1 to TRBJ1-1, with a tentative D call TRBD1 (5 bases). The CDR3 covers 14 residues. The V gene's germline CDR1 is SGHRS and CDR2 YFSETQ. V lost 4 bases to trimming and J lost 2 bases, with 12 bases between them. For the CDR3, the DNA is TGCGCCAGCAGCCCGGGGCAGACCAACACTGAAGCTTTCTTT. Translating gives CASSPGQTNTEAFF.

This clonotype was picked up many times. This chain's CDR3 is CASNPDGRASDEQFF. DNA of the CDR3: TGTGCCAGCAACCCTGACGGGCGGGCTTCGGATGAGCAGTTCTTC. This chain uses TRBV7-2 with TRBJ2-1; D is perhaps TRBD2 (5 bases). The CDR3 is 15 amino acids. The germline V and J ends were trimmed by 7 bases and 8 bases, with 21 bases remaining between them. Germline lookup yields CDR1 SGHTA and CDR2 FQGNSA.

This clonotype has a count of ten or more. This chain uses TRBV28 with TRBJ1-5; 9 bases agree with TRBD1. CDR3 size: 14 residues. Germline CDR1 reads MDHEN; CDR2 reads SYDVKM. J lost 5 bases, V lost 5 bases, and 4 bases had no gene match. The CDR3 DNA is TGTGCCAGCAGTCCCGACAGGGGGGATCAGCCCCAGCATTTT. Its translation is CASSPDRGDQPQHF.

CDR3 DNA sequence: TGTGCCAGCAGCCCCTGGCAGGAAGAGTACTTC. It is translated as CASSPWQEEYF. The J gene is TRBJ2-5, the V gene TRBV7-8; no definite D call. Germline assignment: CDR1 SGHVS and CDR2 FQNEAQ. The CDR3 is 11 amino acids. V was pared by 5 bases and J by 12 bases, with 13 bases between. The whole variable domain, filled in from reference TRBV7-8 and TRBJ2-5, reads GAGVSQSPRYKVAKRGQDVALRCDPISGHVSLFWYQQALGQGPEFLTYFQNEAQLDKSGLPSDRFFAERPEGSVSTLKIQRTQQEDSAVYLCASSPWQEEYFGPGTRLLVL.

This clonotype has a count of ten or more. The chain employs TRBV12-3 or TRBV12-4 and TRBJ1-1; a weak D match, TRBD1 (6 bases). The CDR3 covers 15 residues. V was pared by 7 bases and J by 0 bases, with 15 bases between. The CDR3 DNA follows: TGTGCCAGCACGACCTTGGGACAACTGAACACTGAAGCTTTCTTT. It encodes CASTTLGQLNTEAFF.

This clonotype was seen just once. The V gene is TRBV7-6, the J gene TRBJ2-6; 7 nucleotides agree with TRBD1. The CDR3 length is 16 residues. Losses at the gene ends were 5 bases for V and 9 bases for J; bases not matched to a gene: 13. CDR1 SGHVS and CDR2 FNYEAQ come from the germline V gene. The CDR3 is CASSGPGQLDHNVLTF. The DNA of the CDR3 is TGTGCCAGCAGCGGTCCGGGACAGCTAGATCACAACGTCCTGACTTTC.

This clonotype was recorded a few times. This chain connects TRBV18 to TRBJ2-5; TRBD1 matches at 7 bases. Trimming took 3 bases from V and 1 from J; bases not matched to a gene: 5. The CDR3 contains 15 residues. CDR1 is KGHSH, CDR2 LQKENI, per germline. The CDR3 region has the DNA TGTGCCAGCTCACCCATTGGGACAGCCCAAGAGACCCAGTACTTC. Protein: CASSPIGTAQETQYF.

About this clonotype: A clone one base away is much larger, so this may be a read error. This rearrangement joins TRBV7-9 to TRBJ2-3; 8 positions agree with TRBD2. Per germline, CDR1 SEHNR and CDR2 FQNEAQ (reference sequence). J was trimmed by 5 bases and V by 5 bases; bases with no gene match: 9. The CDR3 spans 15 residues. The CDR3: CASSRGGGSEDTQYF. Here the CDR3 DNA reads TGTGCCAGCAGCCGGGGGGGAGGCTCGGAAGATACGCAGTATTTT.

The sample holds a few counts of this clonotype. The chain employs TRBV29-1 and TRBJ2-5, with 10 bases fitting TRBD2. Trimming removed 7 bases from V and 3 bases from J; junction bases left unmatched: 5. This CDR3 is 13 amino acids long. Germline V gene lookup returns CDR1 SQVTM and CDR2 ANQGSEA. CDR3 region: CSAWTSGKETQYF. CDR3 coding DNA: TGCAGCGCCTGGACTAGCGGAAAAGAGACCCAGTACTTC.

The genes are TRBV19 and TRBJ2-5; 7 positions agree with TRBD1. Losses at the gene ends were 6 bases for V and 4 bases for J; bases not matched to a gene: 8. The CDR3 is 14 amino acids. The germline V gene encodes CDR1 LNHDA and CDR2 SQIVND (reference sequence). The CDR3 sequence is CASRDTTGRETQYF. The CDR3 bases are TGTGCCAGTAGAGATACGACAGGGAGAGAGACCCAGTACTTC. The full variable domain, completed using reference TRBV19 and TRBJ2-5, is DGGITQSPKYLFRKEGQNVTLSCEQNLNHDAMYWYRQDPGQGLRLIYYSQIVNDFQKGDIAEGYSVSREKKESFPLTVTSAQKNPTAFYLCASRDTTGRETQYFGPGTRLLVL.

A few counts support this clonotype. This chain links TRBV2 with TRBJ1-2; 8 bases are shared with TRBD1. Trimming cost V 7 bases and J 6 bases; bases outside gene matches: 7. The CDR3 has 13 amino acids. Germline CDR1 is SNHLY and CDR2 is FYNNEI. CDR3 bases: TGTGCCAGCATACTCGGACAGGGTGATGGCTACACCTTC. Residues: CASILGQGDGYTF. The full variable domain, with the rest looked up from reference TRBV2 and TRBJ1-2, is EPEVTQTPSHQVTQMGQEVILRCVPISNHLYFYWYRQILGQKVEFLVSFYNNEISEKSEIFDDQFSVERPDGSNFTLKIRSTKLEDSAMYFCASILGQGDGYTFGSGTRLTVV.

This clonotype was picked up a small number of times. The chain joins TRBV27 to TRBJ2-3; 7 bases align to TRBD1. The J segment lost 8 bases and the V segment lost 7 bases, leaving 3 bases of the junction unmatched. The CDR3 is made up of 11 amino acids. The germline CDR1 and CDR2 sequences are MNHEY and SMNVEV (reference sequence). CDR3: CASTTGSTQYF. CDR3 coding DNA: TGTGCCAGCACGACAGGGAGTACGCAGTATTTT.

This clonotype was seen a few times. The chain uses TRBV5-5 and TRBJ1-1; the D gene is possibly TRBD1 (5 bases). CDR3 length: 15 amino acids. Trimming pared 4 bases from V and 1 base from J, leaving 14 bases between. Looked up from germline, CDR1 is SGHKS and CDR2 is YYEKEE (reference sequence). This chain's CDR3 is CASSRGRNRNTEAFF. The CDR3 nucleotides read TGTGCCAGCAGCAGGGGACGGAATAGGAACACTGAAGCTTTCTTT. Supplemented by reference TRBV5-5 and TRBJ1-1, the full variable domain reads DAGVTQSPTHLIKTRGQQVTLRCSPISGHKSVSWYQQVLGQGPQFIFQYYEKEERGRGNFPDRFSARQFPNYSSELNVNALLLGDSALYLCASSRGRNRNTEAFFGQGTRLTVV.

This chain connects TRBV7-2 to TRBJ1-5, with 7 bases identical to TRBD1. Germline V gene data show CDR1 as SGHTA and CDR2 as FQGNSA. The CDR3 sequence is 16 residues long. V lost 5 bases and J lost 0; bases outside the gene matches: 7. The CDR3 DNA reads TGTGCCAGCAGCCCGGGAAACAGGGGTAGCAATCAGCCCCAGCATTTT. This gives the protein CASSPGNRGSNQPQHF.

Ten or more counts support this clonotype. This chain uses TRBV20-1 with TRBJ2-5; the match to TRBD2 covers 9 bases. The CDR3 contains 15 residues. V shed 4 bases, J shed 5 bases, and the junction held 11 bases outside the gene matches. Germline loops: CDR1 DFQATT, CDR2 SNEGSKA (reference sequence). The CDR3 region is CSAKVPGTSWETQYF. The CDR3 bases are TGCAGTGCTAAAGTTCCCGGGACTAGCTGGGAGACCCAGTACTTC.

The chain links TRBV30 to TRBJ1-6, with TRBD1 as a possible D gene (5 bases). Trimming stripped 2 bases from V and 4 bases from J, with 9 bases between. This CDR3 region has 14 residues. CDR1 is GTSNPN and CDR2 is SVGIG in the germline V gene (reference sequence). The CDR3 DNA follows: TGTGCCTGGAGTCGTGGGGGGTATAATTCACCCCTCCACTTT. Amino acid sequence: CAWSRGGYNSPLHF. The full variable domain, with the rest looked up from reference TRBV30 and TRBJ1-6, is SQTIHQWPATLVQPVGSPLSLECTVEGTSNPNLYWYRQAAGRGLQLLFYSVGIGQISSEVPQNLSASRPQDRQFILSSKKLLLSDSGFYLCAWSRGGYNSPLHFGNGTRLTVT.

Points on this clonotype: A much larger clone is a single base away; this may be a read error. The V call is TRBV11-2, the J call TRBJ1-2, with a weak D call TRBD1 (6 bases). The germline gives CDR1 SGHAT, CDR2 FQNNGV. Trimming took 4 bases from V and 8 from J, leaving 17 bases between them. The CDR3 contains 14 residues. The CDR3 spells CASSSITETGGYTF. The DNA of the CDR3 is TGTGCCAGCAGCTCAATTACAGAGACAGGCGGCTACACCTTC.

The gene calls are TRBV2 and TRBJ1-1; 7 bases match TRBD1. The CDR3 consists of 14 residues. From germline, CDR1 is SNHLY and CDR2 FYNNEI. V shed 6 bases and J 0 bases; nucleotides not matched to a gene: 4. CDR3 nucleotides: TGTGCCAGCAGATTGGACAGGATGAACACTGAAGCTTTCTTT. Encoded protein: CASRLDRMNTEAFF.

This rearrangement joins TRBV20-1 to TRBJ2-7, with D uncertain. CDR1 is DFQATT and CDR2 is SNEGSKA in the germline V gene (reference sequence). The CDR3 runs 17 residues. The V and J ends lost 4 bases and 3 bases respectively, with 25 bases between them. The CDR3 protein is CSAITSNRSSSFYEQYF. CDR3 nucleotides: TGCAGTGCTATTACATCTAATAGGAGTTCTTCTTTCTACGAGCAGTACTTC.

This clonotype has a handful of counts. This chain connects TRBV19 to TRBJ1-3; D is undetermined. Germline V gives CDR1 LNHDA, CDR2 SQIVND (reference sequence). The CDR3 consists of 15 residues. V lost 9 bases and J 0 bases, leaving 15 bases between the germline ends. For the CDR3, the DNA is TGTGCCAGCCGAGCCACGGTACGCTCTGGAAACACCATATATTTT. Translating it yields CASRATVRSGNTIYF.

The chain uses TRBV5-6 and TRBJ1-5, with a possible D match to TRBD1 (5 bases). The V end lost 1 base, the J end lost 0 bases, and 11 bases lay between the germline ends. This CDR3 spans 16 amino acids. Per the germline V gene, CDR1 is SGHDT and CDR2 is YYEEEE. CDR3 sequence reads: CASSLRGALSNQPQHF. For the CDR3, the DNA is TGTGCCAGCAGCTTGAGAGGGGCCCTTAGCAATCAGCCCCAGCATTTT.

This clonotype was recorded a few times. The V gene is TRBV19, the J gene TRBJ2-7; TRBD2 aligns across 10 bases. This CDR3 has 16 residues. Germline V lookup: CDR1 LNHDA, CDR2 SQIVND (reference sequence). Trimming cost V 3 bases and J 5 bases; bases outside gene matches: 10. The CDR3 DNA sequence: TGTGCCAGTAGTATGGCGGCTAGCGGGGGTTCGGACGAGCAGTACTTC. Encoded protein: CASSMAASGGSDEQYF.

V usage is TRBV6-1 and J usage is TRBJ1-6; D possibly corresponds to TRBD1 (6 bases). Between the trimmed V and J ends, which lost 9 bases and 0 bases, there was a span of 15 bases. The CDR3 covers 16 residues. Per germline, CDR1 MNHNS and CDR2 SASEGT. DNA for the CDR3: TGTGCCAGTTTCAGGGGTCAAAGCTCCTATAATTCACCCCTCCACTTT. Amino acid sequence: CASFRGQSSYNSPLHF.

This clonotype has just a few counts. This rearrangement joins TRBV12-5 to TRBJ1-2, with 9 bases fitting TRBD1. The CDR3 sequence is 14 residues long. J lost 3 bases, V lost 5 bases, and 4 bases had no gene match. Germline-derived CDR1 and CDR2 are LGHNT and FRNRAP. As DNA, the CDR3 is TGTGCTAGTGGTCGGACAGGGGTTGACTATGGCTACACCTTC. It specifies CASGRTGVDYGYTF.

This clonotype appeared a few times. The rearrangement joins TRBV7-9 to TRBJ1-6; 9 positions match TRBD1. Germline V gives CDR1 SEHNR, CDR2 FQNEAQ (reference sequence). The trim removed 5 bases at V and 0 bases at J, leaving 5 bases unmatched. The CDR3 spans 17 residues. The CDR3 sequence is CASSLRDRDSYNSPLHF. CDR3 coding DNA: TGTGCCAGCAGCCTAAGGGACAGGGACTCCTATAATTCACCCCTCCACTTT.

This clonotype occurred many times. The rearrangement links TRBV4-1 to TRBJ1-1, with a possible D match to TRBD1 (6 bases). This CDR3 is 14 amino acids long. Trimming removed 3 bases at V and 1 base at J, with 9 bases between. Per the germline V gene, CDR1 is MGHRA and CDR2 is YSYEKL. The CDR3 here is CASSQSTGNTEAFF. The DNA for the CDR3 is TGCGCCAGCAGCCAGTCGACAGGGAACACTGAAGCTTTCTTT.

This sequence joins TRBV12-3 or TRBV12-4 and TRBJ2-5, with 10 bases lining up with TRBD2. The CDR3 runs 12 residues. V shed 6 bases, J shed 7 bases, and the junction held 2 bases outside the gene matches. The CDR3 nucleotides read TGTGCCAGCAGCAGGACTAGCGGGACCCAGTACTTC. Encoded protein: CASSRTSGTQYF.

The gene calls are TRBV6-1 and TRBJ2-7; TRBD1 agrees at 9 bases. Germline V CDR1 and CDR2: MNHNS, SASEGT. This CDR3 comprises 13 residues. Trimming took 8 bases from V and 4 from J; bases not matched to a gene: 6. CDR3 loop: CASDTDRGYEQYF. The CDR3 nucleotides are TGTGCCAGCGATACGGACAGGGGATACGAGCAGTACTTC.

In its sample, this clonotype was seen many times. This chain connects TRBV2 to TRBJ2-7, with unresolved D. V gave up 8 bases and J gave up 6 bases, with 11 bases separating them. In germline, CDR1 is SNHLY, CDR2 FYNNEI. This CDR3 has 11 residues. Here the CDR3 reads CASSHVTEQYF. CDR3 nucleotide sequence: TGTGCCAGCTCCCACGTAACCGAGCAGTACTTC.